Listed here is a single T cell receptor beta chain. In the authors' workflow: From reference gene primer amplification, estimates of nucleated cell counts were derived. Some clones are missing from TCRdb's copy, which holds only in-frame ones; the method was immunoSEQ multiplex PCR. V and J calls and clone size are copied from that table; D and trimming were computed from the DNA. Of 150,000 to 200,000 clones in the sample, approximately 90% were seen once. The record originates from a study of blood T cell repertoires in COVID-19. Whole-study context: Acute and convalescent COVID-19 samples came from the United States, Italy and Spain. Nucleic acid was either cDNA or gDNA, and it came from T cells, B-cell-depleted T cells, or PBMCs.

The V end was cut by 5 bases, the J end by 1 base, with 8 bases between. The CDR3 is made up of 13 amino acids. Germline V CDR1 and CDR2: MNHEY, SVGAGI. This TCR was sampled from a human donor in a cohort sampled during active COVID-19. The chain combines TRBV6-5 with TRBJ1-1, with D tentatively TRBD1 (5 bases). Sequencing input: peripheral blood. CDR3 in amino acids: CASSRDRNTEAFF. The CDR3 DNA is TGTGCCAGCAGTCGTGACAGGAACACTGAAGCTTTCTTT.